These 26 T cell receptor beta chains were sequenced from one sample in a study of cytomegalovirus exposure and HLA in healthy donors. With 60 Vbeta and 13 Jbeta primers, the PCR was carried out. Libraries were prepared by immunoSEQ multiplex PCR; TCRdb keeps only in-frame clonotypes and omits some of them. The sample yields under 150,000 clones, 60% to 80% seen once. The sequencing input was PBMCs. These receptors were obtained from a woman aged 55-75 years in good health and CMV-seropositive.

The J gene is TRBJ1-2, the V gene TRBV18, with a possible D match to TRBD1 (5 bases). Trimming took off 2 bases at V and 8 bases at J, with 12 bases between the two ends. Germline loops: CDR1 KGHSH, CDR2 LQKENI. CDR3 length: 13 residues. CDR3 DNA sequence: TGTGCCAGCTCACCAGGGGCCCCAAAGGGCTACACCTTC. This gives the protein CASSPGAPKGYTF.

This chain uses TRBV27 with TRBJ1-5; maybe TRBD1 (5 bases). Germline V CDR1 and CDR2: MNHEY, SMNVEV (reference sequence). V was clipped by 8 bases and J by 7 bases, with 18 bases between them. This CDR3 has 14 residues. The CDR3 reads CASGGRVWGQPQHF. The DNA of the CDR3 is TGTGCCAGCGGGGGGAGGGTTTGGGGGCAGCCCCAGCATTTT.

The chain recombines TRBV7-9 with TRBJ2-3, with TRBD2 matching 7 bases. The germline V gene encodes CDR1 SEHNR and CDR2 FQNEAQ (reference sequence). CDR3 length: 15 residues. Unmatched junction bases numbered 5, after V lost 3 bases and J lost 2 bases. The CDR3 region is CASSFDAGDTDTQYF. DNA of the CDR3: TGTGCCAGCAGCTTTGACGCGGGGGACACAGATACGCAGTATTTT.

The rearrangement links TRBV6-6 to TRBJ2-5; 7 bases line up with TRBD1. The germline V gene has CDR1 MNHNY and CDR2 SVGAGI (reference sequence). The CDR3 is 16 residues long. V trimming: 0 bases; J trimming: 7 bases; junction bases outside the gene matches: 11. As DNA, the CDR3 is TGTGCCAGCAGTTACTCTGGACAGGCCAAGGGGGCGACCCAGTACTTC. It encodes CASSYSGQAKGATQYF.

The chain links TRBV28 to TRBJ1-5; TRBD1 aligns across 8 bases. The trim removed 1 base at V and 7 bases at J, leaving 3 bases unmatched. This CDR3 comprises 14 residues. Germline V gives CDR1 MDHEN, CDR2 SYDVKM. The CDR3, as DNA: TGTGCCAGCAGTTTATCAGGGGGCGACCAGCCCCAGCATTTT. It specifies CASSLSGGDQPQHF.

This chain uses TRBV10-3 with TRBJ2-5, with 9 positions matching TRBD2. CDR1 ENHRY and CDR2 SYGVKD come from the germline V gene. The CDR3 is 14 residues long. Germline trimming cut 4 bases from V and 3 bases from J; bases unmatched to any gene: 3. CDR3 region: CAISGASGEETQYF. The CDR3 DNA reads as TGTGCCATCAGTGGGGCTAGCGGGGAAGAGACCCAGTACTTC.

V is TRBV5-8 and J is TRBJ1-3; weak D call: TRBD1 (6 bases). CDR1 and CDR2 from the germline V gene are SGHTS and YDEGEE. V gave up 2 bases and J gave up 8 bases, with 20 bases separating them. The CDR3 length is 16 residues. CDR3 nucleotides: TGTGCCAGCAGCTTTCGGGGCAGAAGGACAGCGGACACCATATATTTT. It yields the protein CASSFRGRRTADTIYF.

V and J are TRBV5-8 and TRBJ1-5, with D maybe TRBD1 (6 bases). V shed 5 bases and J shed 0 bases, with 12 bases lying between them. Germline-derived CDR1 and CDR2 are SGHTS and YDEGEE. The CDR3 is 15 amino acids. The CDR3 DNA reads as TGTGCCAGCAGTGGGGGCAGGGATAGCAATCAGCCCCAGCATTTT. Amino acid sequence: CASSGGRDSNQPQHF.

CDR3 sequence (DNA): TGTGCCAGCAGCCAAGCCGGGACAGAAGAAGAGACCCAGTACTTC. Amino acid sequence: CASSQAGTEEETQYF. The chain uses TRBV4-2 and TRBJ2-5; 7 positions match TRBD1. V lost 1 base to trimming and J lost 3 bases; unmatched junction nucleotides: 5. CDR3 size: 15 residues. Germline V gene sequence: CDR1 LGHNA, CDR2 YNFKEQ.

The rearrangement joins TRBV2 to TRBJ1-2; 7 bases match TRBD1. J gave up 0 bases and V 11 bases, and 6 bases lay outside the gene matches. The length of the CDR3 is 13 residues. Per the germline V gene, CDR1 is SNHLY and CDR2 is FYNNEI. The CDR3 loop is CAGGQLTNYGYTF. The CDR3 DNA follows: TGTGCCGGGGGACAGCTTACTAACTATGGCTACACCTTC.

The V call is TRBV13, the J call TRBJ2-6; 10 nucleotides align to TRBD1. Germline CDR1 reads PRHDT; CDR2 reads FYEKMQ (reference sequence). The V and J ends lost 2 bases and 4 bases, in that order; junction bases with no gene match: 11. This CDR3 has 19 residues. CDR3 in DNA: TGTGCCAGCAGCTTATTTGAGGGACAGGGGATTTTCGGGGCCAACGTCCTGACTTTC. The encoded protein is CASSLFEGQGIFGANVLTF.

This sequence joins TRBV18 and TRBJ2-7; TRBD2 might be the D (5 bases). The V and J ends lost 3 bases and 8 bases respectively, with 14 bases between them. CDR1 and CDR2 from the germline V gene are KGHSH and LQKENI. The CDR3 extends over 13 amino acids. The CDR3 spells CASSPSDGRKQYF. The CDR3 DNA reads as TGTGCCAGCTCACCCTCAGATGGGAGAAAGCAGTACTTC.

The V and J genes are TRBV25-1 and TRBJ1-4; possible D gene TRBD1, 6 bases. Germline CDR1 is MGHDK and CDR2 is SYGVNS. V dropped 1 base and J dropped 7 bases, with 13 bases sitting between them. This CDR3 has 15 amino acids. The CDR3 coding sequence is TGTGCCAGCAGTGAATCCCAGGGGTCGTCTGAAAAACTGTTTTTT. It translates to CASSESQGSSEKLFF.

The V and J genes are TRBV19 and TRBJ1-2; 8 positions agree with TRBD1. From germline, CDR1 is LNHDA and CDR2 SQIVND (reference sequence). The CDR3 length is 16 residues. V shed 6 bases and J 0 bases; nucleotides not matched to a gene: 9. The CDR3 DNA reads TGTGCCAGTAGGCTAACAGGGGGGTCTGCTAACTATGGCTACACCTTC. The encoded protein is CASRLTGGSANYGYTF.

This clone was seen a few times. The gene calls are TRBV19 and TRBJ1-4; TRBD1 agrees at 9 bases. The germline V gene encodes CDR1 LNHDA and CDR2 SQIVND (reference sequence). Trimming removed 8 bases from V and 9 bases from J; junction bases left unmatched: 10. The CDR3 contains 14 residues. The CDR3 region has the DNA TGTGCCAGTGGGGAGACAGGGGGAATGAAAAAACTGTTTTTT. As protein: CASGETGGMKKLFF.

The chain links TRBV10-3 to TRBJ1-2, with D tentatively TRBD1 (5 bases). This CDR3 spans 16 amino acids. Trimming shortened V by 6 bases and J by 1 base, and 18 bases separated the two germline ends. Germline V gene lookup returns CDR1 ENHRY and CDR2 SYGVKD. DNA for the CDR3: TGTGCCATCAGCGCAATTGACAGCCTCAATAACTATGGCTACACCTTC. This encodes CAISAIDSLNNYGYTF.

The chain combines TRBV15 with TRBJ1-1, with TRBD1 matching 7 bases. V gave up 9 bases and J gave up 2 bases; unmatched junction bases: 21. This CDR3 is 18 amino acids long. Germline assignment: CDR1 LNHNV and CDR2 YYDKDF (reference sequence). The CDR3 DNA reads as TGTGCCACTAGACAAGAGTGGGCAGGGGGAATAAAAAACACTGAAGCTTTCTTT. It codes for CATRQEWAGGIKNTEAFF.

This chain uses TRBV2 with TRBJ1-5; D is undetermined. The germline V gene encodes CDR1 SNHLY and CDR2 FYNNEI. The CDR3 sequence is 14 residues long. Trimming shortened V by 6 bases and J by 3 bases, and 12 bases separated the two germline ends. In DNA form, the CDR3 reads TGTGCCAGCAGGGCAGGATCTCTCAATCAGCCCCAGCATTTT. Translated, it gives CASRAGSLNQPQHF.

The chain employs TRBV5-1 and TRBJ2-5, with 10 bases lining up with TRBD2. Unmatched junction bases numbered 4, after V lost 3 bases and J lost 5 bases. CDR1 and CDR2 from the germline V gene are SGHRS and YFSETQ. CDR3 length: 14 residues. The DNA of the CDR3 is TGCGCCAGCAGCTGGGGGACTAGCGAGGAGACCCAGTACTTC. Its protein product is CASSWGTSEETQYF.

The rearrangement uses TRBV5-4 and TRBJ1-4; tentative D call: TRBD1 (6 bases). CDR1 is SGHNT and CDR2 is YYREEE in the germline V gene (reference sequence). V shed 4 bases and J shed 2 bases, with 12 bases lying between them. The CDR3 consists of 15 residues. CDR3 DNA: TGTGCCAGCAGCGGAGACAGGACTACTAATGAAAAACTGTTTTTT. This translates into CASSGDRTTNEKLFF.

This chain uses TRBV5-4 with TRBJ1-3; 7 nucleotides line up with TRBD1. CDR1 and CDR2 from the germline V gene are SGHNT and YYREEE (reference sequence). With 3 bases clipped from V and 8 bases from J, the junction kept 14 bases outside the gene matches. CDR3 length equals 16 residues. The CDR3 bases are TGTGCCAGCAGCTCGACAGGGAGAGGGAATGGTCACACCATATATTTT. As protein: CASSSTGRGNGHTIYF. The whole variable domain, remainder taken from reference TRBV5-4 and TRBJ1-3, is ETGVTQSPTHLIKTRGQQVTLRCSSQSGHNTVSWYQQALGQGPQFIFQYYREEENGRGNFPPRFSGLQFPNYSSELNVNALELDDSALYLCASSSTGRGNGHTIYFGEGSWLTVV.

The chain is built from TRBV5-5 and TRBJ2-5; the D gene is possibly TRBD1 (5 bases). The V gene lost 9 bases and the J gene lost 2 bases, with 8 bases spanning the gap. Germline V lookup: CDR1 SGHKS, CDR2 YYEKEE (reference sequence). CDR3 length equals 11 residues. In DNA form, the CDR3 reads TGTGCCACAGGGTGGCAAGAGACCCAGTACTTC. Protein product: CATGWQETQYF.

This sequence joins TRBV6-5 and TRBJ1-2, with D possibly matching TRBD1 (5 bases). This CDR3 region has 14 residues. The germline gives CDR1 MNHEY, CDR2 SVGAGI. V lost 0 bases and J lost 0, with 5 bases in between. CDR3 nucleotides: TGTGCCAGCAGTTACTCGACAGCTAACTATGGCTACACCTTC. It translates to CASSYSTANYGYTF.

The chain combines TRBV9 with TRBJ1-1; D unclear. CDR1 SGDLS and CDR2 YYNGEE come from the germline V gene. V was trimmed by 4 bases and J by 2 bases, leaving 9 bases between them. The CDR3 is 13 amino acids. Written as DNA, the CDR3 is TGTGCCAGCAGCTACACAGAAAACACTGAAGCTTTCTTT. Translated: CASSYTENTEAFF. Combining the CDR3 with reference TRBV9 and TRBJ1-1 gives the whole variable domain DSGVTQTPKHLITATGQRVTLRCSPRSGDLSVYWYQQSLDQGLQFLIQYYNGEERAKGNILERFSAQQFPDLHSELNLSSLELGDSALYFCASSYTENTEAFFGQGTRLTVV.

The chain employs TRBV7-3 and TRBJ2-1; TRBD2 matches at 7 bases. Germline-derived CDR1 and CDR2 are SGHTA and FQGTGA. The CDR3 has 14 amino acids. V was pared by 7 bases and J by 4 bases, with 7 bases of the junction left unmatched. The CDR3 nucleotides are TGTGCCAGCACCACCTCAGCGGGATACAATGAGCAGTTCTTC. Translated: CASTTSAGYNEQFF.

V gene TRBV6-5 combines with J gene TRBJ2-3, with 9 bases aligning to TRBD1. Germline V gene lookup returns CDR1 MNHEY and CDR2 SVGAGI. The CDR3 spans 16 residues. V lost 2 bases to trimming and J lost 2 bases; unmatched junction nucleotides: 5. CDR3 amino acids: CASSYPGQGPTDTQYF. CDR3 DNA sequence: TGTGCCAGCAGTTACCCGGGACAGGGCCCCACAGATACGCAGTATTTT.